This TCR beta chain was documented in a study of shared clonotypes between healthy human individuals. Generated by immunoSEQ multiplex PCR, the TCRdb table keeps only in-frame clones and is missing some. The repertoire holds millions of clones, less than 95% seen once, with 1.1% in the top ten. This clone was picked up one time. Other nucleotide sequences from this sample produce the same CDR3. The germline CDR1 and CDR2 sequences are MDHEN and SYDVKM. The CDR3 totals 12 residues. Trimming shortened V by 2 bases and J by 5 bases, and 7 bases separated the two germline ends. Naive-designated CD8 cells lacked CD45RO, were positively enriched for CCR7, and omitted terminally differentiated effector memory CD45RA+ cells.

The rearrangement uses TRBV28 and TRBJ2-7; D is possibly TRBD2 (5 bases). The sequenced sample was naive CD8+ T cells sorted from blood. The sequence was obtained from a young man in good health. The CDR3 coding sequence is TGTGCCAGCAGTTTAAGCGGTGACGAGCAGTACTTC. Translation gives CASSLSGDEQYF.